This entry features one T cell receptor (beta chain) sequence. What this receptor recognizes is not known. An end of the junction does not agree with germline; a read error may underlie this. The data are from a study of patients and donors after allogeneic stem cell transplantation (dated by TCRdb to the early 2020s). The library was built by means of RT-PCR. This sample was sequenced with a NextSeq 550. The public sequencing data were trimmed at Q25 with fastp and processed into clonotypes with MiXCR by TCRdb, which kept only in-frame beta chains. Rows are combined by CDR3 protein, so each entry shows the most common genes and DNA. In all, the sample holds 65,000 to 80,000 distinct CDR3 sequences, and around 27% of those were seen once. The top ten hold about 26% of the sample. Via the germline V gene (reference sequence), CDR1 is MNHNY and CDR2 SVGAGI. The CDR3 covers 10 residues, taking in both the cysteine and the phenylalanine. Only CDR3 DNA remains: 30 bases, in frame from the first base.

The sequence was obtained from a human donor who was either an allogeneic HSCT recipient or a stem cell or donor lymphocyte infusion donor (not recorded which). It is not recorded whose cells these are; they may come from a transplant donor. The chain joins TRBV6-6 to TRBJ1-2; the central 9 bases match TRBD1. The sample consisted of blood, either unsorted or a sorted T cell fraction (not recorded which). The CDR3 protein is CASSWDRAIF. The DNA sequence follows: TGTGCCAGCAGTTGGGACAGGGCCATTTTC.